The 21 T cell receptor beta chains presented below share a single source sample, sequenced in a study of T cells in Graves' hyperthyroidism and ophthalmopathy. RNA transcripts were the template for amplifying TCR beta CDR3 regions. During a first-round RT-PCR of the TCR CDR3, the HTBI primer set was used. TCRdb processed the multiplex PCR reads anew with MiXCR; each CDR3 protein has one entry. The sample holds roughly 740,000 distinct CDR3 sequences, about 17% seen once. Sequencing used blood. All receptors come from a man younger than 35 with Graves' hyperthyroidism.

This clonotype was seen a handful of times. The rearrangement links TRBV3-1 to TRBJ2-3; 11 bases align to TRBD2. The V segment lost 5 bases and the J segment 4 bases; nucleotides outside the gene matches: 11. This CDR3 is built from 17 residues. CDR1 LGHDT and CDR2 YNNKEL come from the germline V gene (reference sequence). The CDR3 here is CASSKSLASGRPDTQYF. DNA of the CDR3: TGTGCCAGCAGCAAGAGTCTCGCTAGCGGGAGGCCAGATACGCAGTATTTT.

Many counts were recorded for this clonotype. This chain joins TRBV7-9 and TRBJ2-3; 9 bases match TRBD2. V gave up 1 base and J gave up 2 bases; unmatched junction bases: 10. This CDR3 spans 18 amino acids. Germline values: CDR1 SEHNR, CDR2 FQNEAQ (reference sequence). Here the CDR3 DNA reads TGTGCCAGCAGCTTAGGAGTCCTAGCGGGATCCCACACAGATACGCAGTATTTT. It is translated as CASSLGVLAGSHTDTQYF.

The rearrangement uses TRBV2 and TRBJ2-7, with TRBD2 matching 8 bases. The CDR3 covers 15 residues. CDR1 SNHLY and CDR2 FYNNEI come from the germline V gene. V gave up 0 bases and J gave up 3 bases; unmatched junction bases: 4. CDR3 residues: CASSEALAGNYEQYF. CDR3 bases: TGTGCCAGCAGTGAAGCCTTAGCGGGGAACTACGAGCAGTACTTC.

Many counts were recorded for this clonotype. The CDR3 region is CASSLRTSGPASSYNEQFF. The CDR3 region has the DNA TGTGCCAGCAGTTTAAGGACTAGCGGGCCCGCAAGCTCCTACAATGAGCAGTTCTTC. The chain joins TRBV28 to TRBJ2-1, with 11 nucleotides matching TRBD2. Trimming at V came to 2 bases and at J to 0 bases, leaving 9 bases not matched to a gene. Germline loops: CDR1 MDHEN, CDR2 SYDVKM. This CDR3 is 19 amino acids long. Complete variable domain (other parts from reference TRBV28 and TRBJ2-1): DVKVTQSSRYLVKRTGEKVFLECVQDMDHENMFWYRQDPGLGLRLIYFSYDVKMKEKGDIPEGYSVSREKKERFSLILESASTNQTSMYLCASSLRTSGPASSYNEQFFGPGTRLTVL.

In its sample, this clonotype was seen many times. The chain employs TRBV5-1 and TRBJ2-7; the D gene could be TRBD1 or TRBD2 (5 bases each). This CDR3 has 16 residues. CDR1 is SGHRS, CDR2 YFSETQ, per germline. V lost 8 bases and J lost 5, with 26 bases in between. CDR3 amino acids: CASKSVRDRGPNEQYF. The CDR3 region has the DNA TGCGCCAGTAAATCTGTCCGGGACCGAGGTCCAAACGAGCAGTACTTC.

Worth noting for this clonotype: A much larger clone differs from this one at a single base, so this may be a read error. The chain recombines TRBV18 with TRBJ2-3; TRBD2 matches at 7 bases. The CDR3 is made up of 17 amino acids. V gave up 8 bases and J gave up 3 bases; unmatched junction bases: 17. Germline V gene data show CDR1 as KGHSH and CDR2 as LQKENI. The DNA of the CDR3 is TGTGCCAGCAGCCATATGGGAGGGGCCCCCTCGACAGATACGCAGTATTTT. Its protein is CASSHMGGAPSTDTQYF.

This clonotype was observed once. The chain couples TRBV9 to TRBJ2-5; 11 nucleotides line up with TRBD1. The CDR3 runs to 16 residues. The germline CDR1 and CDR2 sequences are SGDLS and YYNGEE. The V segment lost 3 bases and the J segment 5 bases; nucleotides outside the gene matches: 9. CDR3 DNA sequence: TGTGCCAGCAGCGATATGGGACAGGGGGGCTTGGAGACCCAGTACTTC. It is translated as CASSDMGQGGLETQYF.

This clonotype was counted many times. This chain uses TRBV30 with TRBJ2-7, with a possible D match to TRBD2 (6 bases). Germline V gene data show CDR1 as GTSNPN and CDR2 as SVGIG (reference sequence). CDR3 length: 14 amino acids. The V and J ends lost 6 bases and 0 bases respectively, with 15 bases between them. CDR3 amino acids: CACTAGSSSYEQYF. The CDR3 DNA reads TGTGCCTGTACGGCGGGGTCTAGCTCCTACGAGCAGTACTTC.

The V call is TRBV29-1, the J call TRBJ2-7; 7 positions agree with TRBD1. The germline CDR1 and CDR2 sequences are SQVTM and ANQGSEA. V was pared by 6 bases and J by 5 bases, with 7 bases of the junction left unmatched. There are 12 residues in the CDR3. Here the CDR3 DNA reads TGCAGCGTCTCTATCGACAGGGACGAGCAGTACTTC. It specifies CSVSIDRDEQYF.

The sample holds a few counts of this clonotype. The rearrangement joins TRBV19 to TRBJ2-5; D is ambiguous. The ends were cut back, 2 bases at V and 5 bases at J, with 18 bases in the middle. Germline-derived CDR1 and CDR2 are LNHDA and SQIVND (reference sequence). The CDR3 consists of 16 residues. CDR3 loop: CASSINPAGAMETQYF. The CDR3 nucleotides are TGTGCCAGTAGTATAAATCCAGCCGGAGCCATGGAGACCCAGTACTTC.

This chain connects TRBV24-1 to TRBJ2-2; TRBD2 aligns across 7 bases. The CDR3 runs 12 residues. Germline V CDR1 and CDR2: KGHDR, SFDVKD. Trimming at V came to 10 bases and at J to 4 bases, leaving 2 bases not matched to a gene. The CDR3 DNA follows: TGTGCCACAGGGAGGGGCACCGGGGAGCTGTTTTTT. It translates to CATGRGTGELFF.

This clonotype has just a few counts. This chain links TRBV4-2 with TRBJ2-7; D is possibly TRBD2 (5 bases). Per the germline V gene, CDR1 is LGHNA and CDR2 is YNFKEQ. CDR3 size: 15 residues. V dropped 0 bases and J dropped 3 bases, with 12 bases sitting between them. CDR3 amino acids: CASSQEIGNIYEQYF. CDR3 coding DNA: TGTGCCAGCAGCCAAGAAATCGGGAACATCTACGAGCAGTACTTC.

This clonotype has only a few counts. The CDR3 DNA follows: TGCGCCAGCAGCCAAGAGATACCAGGCGGAACCGGGGAGCTGTTTTTT. It yields the protein CASSQEIPGGTGELFF. V usage is TRBV4-1 and J usage is TRBJ2-2; D is ambiguous. Germline lookup yields CDR1 MGHRA and CDR2 YSYEKL. The CDR3 contains 16 residues. V was trimmed by 0 bases and J by 5 bases, leaving 13 bases between them.

This clonotype was seen more than once but under ten times. This chain connects TRBV6-2 or TRBV6-3 to TRBJ2-1, with 7 bases lining up with TRBD2. Per the germline V gene, CDR1 is MNHEY and CDR2 is SVGEGT. There are 17 residues in the CDR3. V dropped 6 bases and J dropped 7; count of bases not matched to a gene: 18. The CDR3, as DNA: TGTGCCAGCAGCTTACGCTTAGCGGGCGTTCCCAGGAATGAGCAGTTCTTC. It specifies CASSLRLAGVPRNEQFF.

This clonotype was counted at least ten times. The V and J genes are TRBV3-1 and TRBJ1-3; D gene ambiguous. This CDR3 comprises 17 residues. CDR1 and CDR2 from the germline V gene are LGHDT and YNNKEL (reference sequence). V gave up 0 bases and J gave up 5 bases, with 17 bases separating them. Written as DNA, the CDR3 is TGTGCCAGCAGCCAAGAGTACGGACCGGGGAGGAGAAACACCATATATTTT. It is translated as CASSQEYGPGRRNTIYF.

There are a few counts of this clonotype. The genes are TRBV7-2 and TRBJ2-1, with D possibly matching TRBD2 (5 bases). The V gene lost 4 bases and the J gene lost 0 bases, with 19 bases spanning the gap. CDR1 is SGHTA and CDR2 is FQGNSA in the germline V gene. The CDR3 is made up of 18 amino acids. The CDR3 spells CASSYLRRLAFSYNEQFF. The DNA of the CDR3 is TGTGCCAGCAGCTACCTCAGGCGCCTAGCTTTCTCCTACAATGAGCAGTTCTTC.

The chain is built from TRBV9 and TRBJ2-5; 8 bases are a match to TRBD1. Germline CDR1 is SGDLS and CDR2 is YYNGEE. With V trimmed by 4 bases and J by 0 bases, 8 bases remained unmatched. This CDR3 contains 16 residues. This CDR3 reads CASSIQGGGNQETQYF. In DNA, the CDR3 is TGTGCCAGCAGCATACAGGGGGGCGGGAACCAAGAGACCCAGTACTTC.

The chain is built from TRBV7-9 and TRBJ2-7; TRBD1 aligns across 7 bases. The J segment lost 2 bases and the V segment lost 5 bases, leaving 9 bases of the junction unmatched. The CDR3 sequence is 15 residues long. Germline CDR1 is SEHNR and CDR2 is FQNEAQ (reference sequence). This chain's CDR3 is CASSLSWDRPYEQYF. DNA for the CDR3: TGTGCCAGCAGCCTAAGTTGGGACAGACCCTACGAGCAGTACTTC.

This clonotype has just a few counts. The genes are TRBV20-1 and TRBJ1-3, with D hard to call. This CDR3 comprises 13 residues. The V end lost 4 bases, the J end lost 7 bases, and 14 bases lay between the germline ends. In germline, CDR1 is DFQATT, CDR2 SNEGSKA (reference sequence). The CDR3 reads CSATRHGRNTIYF. The CDR3 DNA is TGCAGTGCTACTCGGCACGGACGGAACACCATATATTTT.

On this clonotype: A much more abundant neighbour one base away suggests this may be a read error. The V and J genes are TRBV6-1 and TRBJ2-3; tentative D call: TRBD2 (5 bases). V was trimmed by 6 bases and J by 6 bases, leaving 7 bases between them. Germline CDR1 MNHNS, CDR2 SASEGT. The CDR3 is 11 amino acids. CDR3 sequence reads: CASRDCDTQYF. The CDR3 coding sequence is TGTGCCAGCAGGGACTGTGATACGCAGTATTTT.

This clonotype was seen many times. The V and J genes are TRBV3-1 and TRBJ2-1; no firm D call. Germline V gene lookup returns CDR1 LGHDT and CDR2 YNNKEL (reference sequence). Deletions cut 1 base from V and 6 bases from J, with 13 bases between. The CDR3 has 15 residues. This CDR3 reads CASSQGLMFGNEQFF. The CDR3 DNA follows: TGTGCCAGCAGCCAAGGGCTTATGTTCGGCAATGAGCAGTTCTTC.